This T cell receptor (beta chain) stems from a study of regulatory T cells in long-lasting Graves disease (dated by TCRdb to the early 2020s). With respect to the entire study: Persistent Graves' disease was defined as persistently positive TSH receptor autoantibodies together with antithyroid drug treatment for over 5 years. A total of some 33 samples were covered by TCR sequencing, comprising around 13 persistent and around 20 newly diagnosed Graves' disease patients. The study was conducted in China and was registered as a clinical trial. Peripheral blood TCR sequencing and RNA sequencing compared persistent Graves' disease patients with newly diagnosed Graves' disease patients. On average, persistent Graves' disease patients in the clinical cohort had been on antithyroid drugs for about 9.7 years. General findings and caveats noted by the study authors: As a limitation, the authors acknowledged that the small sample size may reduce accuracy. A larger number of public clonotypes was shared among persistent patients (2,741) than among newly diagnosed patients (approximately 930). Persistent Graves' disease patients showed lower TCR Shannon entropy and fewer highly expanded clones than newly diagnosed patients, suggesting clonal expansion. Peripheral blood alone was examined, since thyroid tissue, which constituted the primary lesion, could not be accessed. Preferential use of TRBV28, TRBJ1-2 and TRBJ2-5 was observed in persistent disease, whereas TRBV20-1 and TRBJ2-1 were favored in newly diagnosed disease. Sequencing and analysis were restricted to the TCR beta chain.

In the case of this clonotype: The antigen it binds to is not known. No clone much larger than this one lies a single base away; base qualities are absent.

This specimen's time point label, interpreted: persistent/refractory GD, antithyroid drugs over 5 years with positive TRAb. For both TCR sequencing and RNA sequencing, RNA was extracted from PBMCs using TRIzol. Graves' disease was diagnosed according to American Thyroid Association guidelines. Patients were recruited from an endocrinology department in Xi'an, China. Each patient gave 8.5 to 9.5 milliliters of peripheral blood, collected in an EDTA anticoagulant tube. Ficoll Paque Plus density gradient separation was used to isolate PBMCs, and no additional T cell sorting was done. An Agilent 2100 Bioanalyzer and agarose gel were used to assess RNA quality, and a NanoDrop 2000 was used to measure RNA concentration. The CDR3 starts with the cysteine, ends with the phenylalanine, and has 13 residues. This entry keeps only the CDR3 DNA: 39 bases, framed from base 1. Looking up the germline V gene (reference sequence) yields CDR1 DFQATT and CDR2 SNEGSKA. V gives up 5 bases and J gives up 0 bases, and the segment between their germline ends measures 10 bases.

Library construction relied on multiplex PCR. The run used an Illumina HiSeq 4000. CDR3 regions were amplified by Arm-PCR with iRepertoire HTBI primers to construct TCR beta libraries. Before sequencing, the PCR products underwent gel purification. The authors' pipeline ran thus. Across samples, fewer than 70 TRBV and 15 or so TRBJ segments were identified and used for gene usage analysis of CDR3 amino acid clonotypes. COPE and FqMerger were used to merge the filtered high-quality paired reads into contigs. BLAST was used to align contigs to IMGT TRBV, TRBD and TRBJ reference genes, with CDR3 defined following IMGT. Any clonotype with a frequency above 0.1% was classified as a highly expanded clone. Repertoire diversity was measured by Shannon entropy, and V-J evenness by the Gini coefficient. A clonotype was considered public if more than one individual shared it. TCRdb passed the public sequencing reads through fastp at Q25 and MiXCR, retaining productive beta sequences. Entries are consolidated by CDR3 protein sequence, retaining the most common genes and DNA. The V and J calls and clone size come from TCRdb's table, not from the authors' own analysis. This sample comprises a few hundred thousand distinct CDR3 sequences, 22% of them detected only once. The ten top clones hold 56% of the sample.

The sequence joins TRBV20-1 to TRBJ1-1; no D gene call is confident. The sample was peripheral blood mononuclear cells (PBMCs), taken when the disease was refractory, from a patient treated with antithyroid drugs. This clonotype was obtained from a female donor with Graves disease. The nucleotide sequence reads TGCAGTGCTGGATGGGATTTGAACACTGAAGCTTTCTTT. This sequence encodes CSAGWDLNTEAFF.